The following is a T cell receptor beta chain sequence with its context. The sample is drawn from a study of identical twins. From the 5' RACE reads, TCRdb called clonotypes with MiXCR, one entry per CDR3 protein. Among 470,000 or so distinct CDR3 sequences, approximately 25% were seen once, and the ten largest hold 2.5% to 3.5%. Germline CDR1 SGHAT, CDR2 FQDESV (reference sequence). The CDR3 is made up of 20 amino acids. V gave up 5 bases and J gave up 0 bases; unmatched junction bases: 11. In addition, the sample was reused for a study of T cells expressing NK-cell markers. That source notes: The TCR beta repertoires were obtained from sorted CD3+CD56+NKG2C+, CD3+CD56+NKG2C- and CD3+CD56-NKG2C+ T cells. Within the sequenced cohort of eight donors, seven exhibited HCMV seropositivity and one was seronegative.

This rearrangement joins TRBV11-1 to TRBJ2-1; TRBD2 matches 15 bases. This TCR derives from a young woman in good health. Sequencing input: CD4+ T cells sorted from blood. CDR3 sequence reads: CASSPGLAGGFSFSYNEQFF. The DNA of the CDR3 is TGTGCCAGCAGCCCTGGACTAGCGGGAGGGTTTTCCTTCTCCTACAATGAGCAGTTCTTC. The entire variable domain, with the rest obtained from reference TRBV11-1 and TRBJ2-1, is as follows: EAEVAQSPRYKITEKSQAVAFWCDPISGHATLYWYRQILGQGPELLVQFQDESVVDDSQLPKDRFSAERLKGVDSTLKIQPAELGDSAMYLCASSPGLAGGFSFSYNEQFFGPGTRLTVL.